Presented here are 15 T cell receptor beta chains from one specimen sequenced in a study of post-analysis software for immune sequencing data. Findings and limits, study-wide: TRBV5-6, TRBV5-1 and TRBV20-1 belonged to a set of five TRBV segments that were more frequent in patients than controls.

These receptors are not linked to any known antigen. Researchers reported that TCR beta cDNA libraries carried unique molecular identifiers. MiXCR, applied by TCRdb to the PCR reads, yields one record per CDR3 protein. The data contain roughly 540,000 distinct CDR3 sequences, around 31% of them singletons. Sequencing was performed on blood. Receptors originate from a girl aged 2-17 years with multiple sclerosis.

This clonotype has a single count. The rearrangement joins TRBV6-2 or TRBV6-3 to TRBJ1-6, with TRBD1 matching 7 bases. Germline values: CDR1 MNHEY, CDR2 SVGEGT. After removal of 6 bases from V and 7 bases from J, the junction contained 12 bases not matched to a gene. The length of the CDR3 is 16 residues. For the CDR3, the DNA is TGTGCCAGCAGCCGGGGGACAGAGAGTACAAATTCACCCCTCCACTTT. Translated: CASSRGTESTNSPLHF.

This clonotype was counted between two and nine times. The chain employs TRBV20-1 and TRBJ1-1; D not resolved. Germline loops: CDR1 DFQATT, CDR2 SNEGSKA (reference sequence). V lost 4 bases and J 7 bases, leaving 7 bases between the germline ends. The CDR3 length is 10 residues. CDR3 sequence (DNA): TGCAGTGCTATCATAGTTGAAGCTTTCTTT. Translation: CSAIIVEAFF.

V usage is TRBV20-1 and J usage is TRBJ2-3, with D uncertain. Per the germline V gene, CDR1 is DFQATT and CDR2 is SNEGSKA (reference sequence). The CDR3 covers 12 residues. V lost 3 bases and J lost 2, with 6 bases in between. The CDR3 spells CSARGVTDTQYF. CDR3 nucleotide sequence: TGCAGTGCTAGGGGTGTCACAGATACGCAGTATTTT.

This clonotype came up many times. The V gene is TRBV6-5, the J gene TRBJ2-7; the D gene is possibly TRBD1 (5 bases). The CDR3 is 14 amino acids. CDR1 is MNHEY, CDR2 SVGAGI, per germline. Between the trimmed V and J ends, which lost 7 bases and 5 bases, there was a span of 18 bases. The CDR3 loop reads CASTKAGLNHEQYF. The CDR3 DNA reads as TGTGCCAGCACGAAGGCAGGGTTAAACCACGAGCAGTACTTC.

This clonotype occurred a few times. The rearrangement joins TRBV5-1 to TRBJ2-3; D assignment may be TRBD1 or TRBD2 (6 bases each). Germline V lookup: CDR1 SGHRS, CDR2 YFSETQ. The CDR3 has 14 residues. V shed 5 bases and J shed 0 bases, with 10 bases lying between them. This CDR3 reads CASREGGSTDTQYF. In nucleotides, the CDR3 is TGCGCCAGCAGGGAAGGGGGGAGCACAGATACGCAGTATTTT. The full variable domain, with the rest looked up from reference TRBV5-1 and TRBJ2-3, is KAGVTQTPRYLIKTRGQQVTLSCSPISGHRSVSWYQQTPGQGLQFLFEYFSETQRNKGNFPGRFSGRQFSNSRSEMNVSTLELGDSALYLCASREGGSTDTQYFGPGTRLTVL.

The rearrangement links TRBV11-3 to TRBJ2-1; 9 nucleotides match TRBD2. The V and J ends lost 5 bases and 7 bases, in that order; junction bases with no gene match: 9. The length of the CDR3 is 15 residues. Germline assignment: CDR1 SGHNT and CDR2 YENEEA. The CDR3 region has the DNA TGTGCCAGCAGCCGGACGGGCGGGGGGGTAAATGAGCAGTTCTTC. Amino acids: CASSRTGGGVNEQFF. The whole variable domain, remainder taken from reference TRBV11-3 and TRBJ2-1, is EAGVVQSPRYKIIEKKQPVAFWCNPISGHNTLYWYLQNLGQGPELLIRYENEEAVDDSQLPKDRFSAERLKGVDSTLKIQPAELGDSAVYLCASSRTGGGVNEQFFGPGTRLTVL.

Regarding this clonotype: This may arise from a read error, as a much more abundant clone is one base away. The CDR3, as DNA: TGTGCCAGCAGTCCTCAGGGGGTGGGCTGGCCCATTCAGTACTTC. It specifies CASSPQGVGWPIQYF. This sequence joins TRBV12-3 or TRBV12-4 and TRBJ2-4, with 7 bases identical to TRBD1. After removal of 5 bases from V and 9 bases from J, the junction contained 13 bases not matched to a gene. The CDR3 totals 15 residues.

This clonotype came up a few times. This chain's CDR3 is CASSFGGGKKSYGYTF. CDR3 in DNA: TGTGCCAGCAGCTTTGGAGGGGGGAAGAAGAGCTATGGCTACACCTTC. The genes are TRBV5-6 and TRBJ1-2; TRBD1 might be the D (6 bases). The CDR3 is made up of 16 amino acids. V lost 2 bases, J lost 4 bases, and 18 bases lay in between. Germline V gene data show CDR1 as SGHDT and CDR2 as YYEEEE. The full variable domain, completed using reference TRBV5-6 and TRBJ1-2, is DAGVTQSPTHLIKTRGQQVTLRCSPKSGHDTVSWYQQALGQGPQFIFQYYEEEERQRGNFPDRFSGHQFPNYSSELNVNALLLGDSALYLCASSFGGGKKSYGYTFGSGTRLTVV.

This clonotype showed up just a few times. The chain is built from TRBV29-1 and TRBJ2-7; 7 bases are a match to TRBD1. CDR3 length: 13 residues. CDR1 and CDR2 from the germline V gene are SQVTM and ANQGSEA. J was trimmed by 1 base and V by 4 bases; bases with no gene match: 4. DNA of the CDR3: TGCAGCGTTGCGTACAGGGGTTCCTACGAGCAGTACTTC. As protein: CSVAYRGSYEQYF.

CDR3 in amino acids: CASSQDRGGRTYNEQFF. DNA of the CDR3: TGTGCCAGCAGCCAAGATCGGGGGGGCCGCACCTACAATGAGCAGTTCTTC. The J gene is TRBJ2-1, the V gene TRBV3-1, with 8 bases that match TRBD2. V trimming: 0 bases; J trimming: 2 bases; junction bases outside the gene matches: 6. The CDR3 totals 17 residues. The germline CDR1 and CDR2 sequences are LGHDT and YNNKEL (reference sequence).

The sample holds many counts of this clonotype. The junction and the germline gene differ at one end; a read error may be behind it. The chain joins TRBV5-1 to TRBJ2-5; no reliable D call. The CDR3 has 13 residues. Germline V gene sequence: CDR1 SGHRS, CDR2 YFSETQ. The DNA of the CDR3 is TGTGCCAGCAGCCTCGGCGCCCAAGAGACCCAGTACTTC. Translated: CASSLGAQETQYF.

The chain recombines TRBV6-1 with TRBJ2-7; D remains ambiguous. The CDR3 runs to 13 residues. Germline CDR1 and CDR2: MNHNS and SASEGT. Trimming took 8 bases from V and 4 from J, leaving 15 bases between them. The CDR3 DNA follows: TGTGCCAGCCTTAGTTGGGGTCGGTACGAGCAGTACTTC. Its protein is CASLSWGRYEQYF.

J is TRBJ1-1 and V is TRBV29-1; TRBD1 might be the D (6 bases). V was pared by 2 bases and J by 4 bases, with 14 bases between. The CDR3 consists of 14 residues. From germline, CDR1 is SQVTM and CDR2 ANQGSEA. The CDR3 bases are TGCAGCGTTGAAAATGGAGGGGGAGTCACTGAAGCTTTCTTT. It specifies CSVENGGGVTEAFF.

This chain uses TRBV28 with TRBJ2-5; TRBD2 aligns across 7 bases. The germline V gene has CDR1 MDHEN and CDR2 SYDVKM. The junction had 16 bases not matched to a gene; V was cut back by 7 bases and J by 5 bases. The CDR3 runs 16 residues. The DNA for the CDR3 is TGTGCCAGCAATCAACACCAGCTCGGGGGGAGCGAGACCCAGTACTTC. It encodes CASNQHQLGGSETQYF. The full variable domain, its missing parts supplied by reference TRBV28 and TRBJ2-5, is DVKVTQSSRYLVKRTGEKVFLECVQDMDHENMFWYRQDPGLGLRLIYFSYDVKMKEKGDIPEGYSVSREKKERFSLILESASTNQTSMYLCASNQHQLGGSETQYFGPGTRLLVL.

The rearrangement links TRBV12-3 or TRBV12-4 to TRBJ1-5; 7 positions agree with TRBD1. The CDR3 has 14 residues. Trimming removed 6 bases from V and 2 bases from J; junction bases left unmatched: 4. CDR3 in DNA: TGTGCCAGCAGATCAGGGGGAGGCAATCAGCCCCAGCATTTT. Translating it yields CASRSGGGNQPQHF.